This TCR beta chain was retrieved from a study of blood T cell repertoires in COVID-19. As for the study in general: Spain, Italy and the United States supplied samples that represented acute and convalescent COVID-19. Nucleic acid was either cDNA or gDNA, and it came from T cells, B-cell-depleted T cells, or PBMCs.

Germline V gene sequence: CDR1 GTSNPN, CDR2 SVGIG (reference sequence). The V and J ends lost 3 bases and 2 bases, in that order; junction bases with no gene match: 1. The CDR3 has 14 residues. As originally analysed: Amplification with reference gene primers provided the estimates of nucleated cell counts. TCRdb's table, derived via immunoSEQ multiplex PCR, lists solely in-frame clones and lacks some. V and J calls and clone size come straight from that table; D and trimming were deduced from the DNA. The profile shows some 200,000 clones, roughly 82% of them singletons. Only a few counts were recorded for this clone. Individuals aged about 18 to 100 years were recruited from 24 US areas.

The chain recombines TRBV30 with TRBJ1-6; TRBD1 matches 7 bases. The material sequenced was PBMCs or T cells enriched from blood (not recorded which). This TCR came from a man aged 35 to 55 who had recovered from COVID-19. CDR3 protein: CAWSGQAYNSPLHF. DNA of the CDR3: TGTGCCTGGAGCGGACAGGCCTATAATTCACCCCTCCACTTT. The variable domain in full, completed from reference TRBV30 and TRBJ1-6, reads SQTIHQWPATLVQPVGSPLSLECTVEGTSNPNLYWYRQAAGRGLQLLFYSVGIGQISSEVPQNLSASRPQDRQFILSSKKLLLSDSGFYLCAWSGQAYNSPLHFGNGTRLTVT.